The T cell receptor beta chain under discussion was sequenced for a study of tumor-infiltrating lymphocytes in primary liver carcinoma. For each extraction, RNA and DNA were obtained together from around 20-30 mg of unsorted bulk tissue. Of note for this clonotype: The junction departs from the called germline gene at one end, perhaps through a read error.

A constant-region primer primed TCR beta cDNA synthesis from 400 to 550 ng of total RNA. Each TCR beta library was derived from three nested multiplex PCR rounds that employed slightly modified ARM-PCR. It was with TRBV1-TRBV30 forward primers and a C-beta reverse primer that the first two PCR rounds were run, at approximately 10 cycles each. TCRdb recomputed calls from the multiplex PCR reads with MiXCR, one row per CDR3 protein. This table has approximately 37,000 distinct CDR3 sequences, roughly 74% appearing once. This CDR3 spans 14 amino acids. Germline assignment: CDR1 SGHTA and CDR2 FQGNSA. The origin of this receptor is a man aged 40-50 years with primary liver carcinoma and hepatitis B virus infection. The material sequenced was liver tumor tissue from sampling region 4. As for subset: tumor region T4, right-lateral pole. The chain is built from TRBV7-2 and TRBJ2-1, with TRBD2 matching over 8 bases. CDR3 protein: CASSIAAGVNEQFF. The CDR3 bases are TGTGCCAGCAGCATAGCAGCGGGGGTCAATGAGCAGTTCTTC.